This T cell receptor beta chain derives from a study of shared clonotypes between healthy human individuals. Study-level points and caveats: Clonotypes which were not shared had lower generation probabilities than clonotypes that all four donors shared.

Germline V gene lookup returns CDR1 KGHSH and CDR2 LQKENI. Between the trimmed V and J ends, which lost 4 bases and 0 bases, there was a span of 19 bases. The CDR3 totals 18 residues. Once extracted for a subset, genomic DNA was divided evenly among several immunoSEQ plates. Using immunoSEQ multiplex PCR, the repertoire was profiled, and TCRdb retains in-frame clones only, with some absent. In the table there are around 88,000 clones, around 68% of which are singletons. About this clone: Its antigen is undetermined.

The chain recombines TRBV18 with TRBJ2-1, with a tentative D call TRBD1 (6 bases). This sequence was found in a man younger than 40 in good health. The specimen sequenced was memory CD8+ T cells sorted from blood. Documented subset: CD45RO+ cells pooled with CCR7-negative TemRA cells. The CDR3 is CASSLYAVRGGSYNEQFF. CDR3 nucleotide sequence: TGTGCCAGCTCACTCTACGCGGTAAGAGGGGGCTCCTACAATGAGCAGTTCTTC.